The clone carrying this T cell receptor beta chain was detected only once. The primer mix had 60 Vbeta and 13 Jbeta primers. Per the study methods: A later analysis tallied 75 million to 80 million unique TCR beta chains, 9 million to 12 million of them shared. Using immunoSEQ multiplex PCR, the repertoire was profiled, and TCRdb retains in-frame clones only, with some absent. The V and J calls and the clone size are those of that table, but D and trimming were determined from the DNA. The sample carries 150,000 to 200,000 clones, almost 80% recorded once. The data belong to a study of cytomegalovirus exposure and HLA in healthy donors. V was clipped by 6 bases and J by 3 bases, with 15 bases between them. CDR3 size: 15 residues. CDR1 is SGDLS, CDR2 YYNGEE, per germline.

The receptor was derived from a man aged 30-40 years in good health and CMV-seronegative. This sequence joins TRBV9 and TRBJ2-2; D unresolved. The sequenced material came from PBMCs. DNA for the CDR3: TGTGCCAGCACCCCTGGTAATACGGACACCGGGGAGCTGTTTTTT. Translation gives CASTPGNTDTGELFF.